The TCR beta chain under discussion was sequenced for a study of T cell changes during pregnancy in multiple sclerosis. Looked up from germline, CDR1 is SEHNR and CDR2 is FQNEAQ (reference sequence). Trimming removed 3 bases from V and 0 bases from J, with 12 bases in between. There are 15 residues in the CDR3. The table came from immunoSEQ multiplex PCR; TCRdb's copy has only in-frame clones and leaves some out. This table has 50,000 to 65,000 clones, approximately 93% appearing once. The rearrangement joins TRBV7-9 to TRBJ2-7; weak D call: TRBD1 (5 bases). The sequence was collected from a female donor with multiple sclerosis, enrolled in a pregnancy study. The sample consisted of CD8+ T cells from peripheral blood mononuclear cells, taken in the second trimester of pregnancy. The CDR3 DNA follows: TGTGCCAGCAGCTTTGGCCCAGGGAACTCCTACGAGCAGTACTTC. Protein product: CASSFGPGNSYEQYF.